The rows below give T cell receptor beta chains drawn from one sample of a study of blood T cell repertoires in COVID-19. Here immunoSEQ multiplex PCR was the method, and the copy in TCRdb shows in-frame clones only, minus some. The sample has some 89,000 clones, roughly 80% seen once; the top ten hold about 4.3%. Sequencing was performed on peripheral blood. Receptor source: a man in his fifties or sixties with acute or convalescent COVID-19. CDR3s include the opening cysteine and the closing phenylalanine or tryptophan. Fields, in order: V gene, D gene, J gene, CDR3 DNA, CDR3 protein. A D gene is named only where the DNA matches it firmly.

>TRBV5-6|.|TRBJ1-1
TGTGCCAGCAGCTTGGATAGAGCCTTCGGGTCTATGAACACTGAAGCTTTCTTT
CASSLDRAFGSMNTEAFF
>TRBV5-4|TRBD1|TRBJ2-1
TGTGCCAGCAGCTCGCCGGGACAGGGTTCCTACAATGAGCAGTTCTTC
CASSSPGQGSYNEQFF
>TRBV5-5|TRBD1|TRBJ1-6
TGTGCCAGCAGCTTAGAGTACAGGGGCTATAATTCACCCCTCCACTTT
CASSLEYRGYNSPLHF
>TRBV7-9|.|TRBJ2-4
TGTGCCAGCAGCTCCAGGGGTTCCGACATTCAGTACTTC
CASSSRGSDIQYF
>TRBV7-2|TRBD1|TRBJ2-1
TGTGCCAGCGGGACAGGGGGCAATGAGCAGTTCTTC
CASGTGGNEQFF
>TRBV7-2|TRBD1|TRBJ1-3
TGTGCCAGCAGCGTGACCGGGACAGGGAGCGGAAACACCATATATTTT
CASSVTGTGSGNTIYF
>TRBV28|.|TRBJ2-3
TGTGCCAGCAGACAGGGTCTTTACACAGATACGCAGTATTTT
CASRQGLYTDTQYF
>TRBV12-3/TRBV12-4|.|TRBJ1-1
TGTGCCAGCAGTTTAAGACAGCTGACTGAAGCTTTCTTT
CASSLRQLTEAFF
>TRBV5-6|TRBD1|TRBJ2-2
TGTGCCAGCAGTCCCGGGACAGGGTCCACCGGGGAGCTGTTTTTT
CASSPGTGSTGELFF
>TRBV7-2|TRBD2|TRBJ2-2
TGTGCCAGCAGCCCCCGGGGGGGCGTGTACACCGGGGAGCTGTTTTTT
CASSPRGGVYTGELFF
>TRBV27|TRBD1|TRBJ1-6
TGTGCCAGCAGTTTGGACAGGGATAATTCACCCCTCCACTTT
CASSLDRDNSPLHF
>TRBV5-1|.|TRBJ2-2
TGCGCCAGCAGCTTGGACAGCTCGAACACCGGGGAGCTGTTTTTT
CASSLDSSNTGELFF
>TRBV4-2|TRBD2|TRBJ2-7
TGTGCCAGCAGCCAGACTAGCGGCTACGAGCAGTACTTC
CASSQTSGYEQYF
>TRBV29-1|TRBD1|TRBJ1-1
TGCAGCGTTGAAGTACGGACAGGGGGCTCTGAAGCTTTCTTT
CSVEVRTGGSEAFF
>TRBV5-4|TRBD1|TRBJ1-5
TGTGCCAGCAGCCACGGGACAGGGGCCAATCAGCCCCAGCATTTT
CASSHGTGANQPQHF
>TRBV19|.|TRBJ1-2
TGTGCCAGTAGTATCCGTCTCCCCGCGACAAGTTACTCCTATGGCTACACCTTC
CASSIRLPATSYSYGYTF
>TRBV7-8|TRBD2|TRBJ2-1
TGTGCCAGCAGCTCCACTAGCGGGGGGTTCAATGAGCAGTTCTTC
CASSSTSGGFNEQFF
>TRBV7-9|.|TRBJ1-1
TGTGCCAGCAGCTTAATTAAGAACACTGAAGCTTTCTTT
CASSLIKNTEAFF
>TRBV9|.|TRBJ1-6
TGTGCCAGCAGCACAGATGGGAATTCACCCCTCCACTTT
CASSTDGNSPLHF
>TRBV5-6|TRBD1|TRBJ2-2
TGTGCCAGCAGCTTGGCCGGGACAGTAAACACCGGGGAGCTGTTTTTT
CASSLAGTVNTGELFF
>TRBV24-1|.|TRBJ2-5
TGTGCCACCAGTGATCTAGAAACAGAGACCCAGTACTTC
CATSDLETETQYF
>TRBV13|TRBD2|TRBJ2-3
TGTGCCAGCAGCTTAGGTGTAAAGCGGGGGGCTGTCACAGATACGCAGTATTTT
CASSLGVKRGAVTDTQYF
>TRBV5-1|TRBD2|TRBJ2-7
TGCGCCAGCAGCTTGGAGCCTGGGGGGACTAGCGGGAGTGTCTACGAGCAGTACTTC
CASSLEPGGTSGSVYEQYF
>TRBV19|.|TRBJ1-1
TGTGCCAGTAGCAACCTACAGGGTTCCGGGAAAGGTTTCTTT
CASSNLQGSGKGFF
>TRBV19|TRBD1|TRBJ1-2
TGTGCCAGTAGTATACGGACAGGGGCCAGTGGCTACACCTTC
CASSIRTGASGYTF
>TRBV5-6|.|TRBJ2-5
TGTGCCAGCAGCTTGACCGGGGTGCAAGAGACCCAGTACTTC
CASSLTGVQETQYF
>TRBV6-5|.|TRBJ1-2
TGTGCCATTTCAGACAGGTGGAGGGGCTACACCTTC
CAISDRWRGYTF
>TRBV9|.|TRBJ2-1
TGTGCCAGCAGCGTAGGGCCAAATGAGCAGTTCTTC
CASSVGPNEQFF
>TRBV28|TRBD1|TRBJ2-1
TGTGCCAGCAGTACGGACAGGGGGTTTAACAATGAGCAGTTCTTC
CASSTDRGFNNEQFF
>TRBV7-2|.|TRBJ1-1
TGTGCCAGCAGCCCGTCCTCGTGGAACACTGAAGCTTTCTTT
CASSPSSWNTEAFF
>TRBV5-4|TRBD1|TRBJ1-4
TGTGCCAGCAGCGGGGGACAGGCTAATGAAAAACTGTTTTTT
CASSGGQANEKLFF
>TRBV19|.|TRBJ2-7
TGTGCCAGTAGCGGGACAAAAGTCTCCTACGAGCAGTACTTC
CASSGTKVSYEQYF
>TRBV5-4|TRBD1|TRBJ2-5
TGTGCCAGCAGCTCCGCCCGGACAGGCCGAATGGGGGAGACCCAGTACTTC
CASSSARTGRMGETQYF
>TRBV5-4|.|TRBJ2-1
TGTGCCAGCAGCGTGACAGCGAACTCCTACAATGAGCAGTTCTTC
CASSVTANSYNEQFF
>TRBV15|.|TRBJ2-5
TGTGCCACCAGCAGAGATACAGGGAGTAGTTACTTC
CATSRDTGSSYF
>TRBV7-6|TRBD1|TRBJ2-3
TGTGCCAGCAGCCCTTACAGGGGCCGCACAGATACGCAGTATTTT
CASSPYRGRTDTQYF
>TRBV10-3|.|TRBJ1-5
TGTGCCATCAGTACAGGGTACAATCAGCCCCAGCATTTT
CAISTGYNQPQHF
>TRBV5-4|TRBD1|TRBJ2-3
TGTGCCAGCAGCTTAAGGGGGCCAGATACGCAGTATTTT
CASSLRGPDTQYF
>TRBV7-9|TRBD2|TRBJ2-4
TGTGCCAGCAGCTTAGTGGCTAGCGGAAGAAACATTCAGTACTTC
CASSLVASGRNIQYF
>TRBV7-2|.|TRBJ2-7
TGTGCCAGCAGCTTAGGGGTGGGGGCGGGCGAGCAGTACTTC
CASSLGVGAGEQYF
>TRBV27|TRBD1|TRBJ2-5
TGTGCCAGCAGTTTATCGACAGGGTCGCGCCAAGAGACCCAGTACTTC
CASSLSTGSRQETQYF
>TRBV6-5|.|TRBJ1-1
TGTGCCAGCAGCCCCGGGTTGTTCAACACTGAAGCTTTCTTT
CASSPGLFNTEAFF
>TRBV10-1|TRBD2|TRBJ2-1
TGCGCCAGCAGTGAGACGGCGGGGGGAGGGAATGAGCAGTTCTTC
CASSETAGGGNEQFF
>TRBV12-5|.|TRBJ2-3
TGTGCTAGTGGTTTGCGGTCTAGCGGCACAGATACGCAGTATTTT
CASGLRSSGTDTQYF
>TRBV7-9|.|TRBJ2-7
TGTGCCAGCAGCAACCAACGATCCGGGGGTGGGAACGAGCAGTACTTC
CASSNQRSGGGNEQYF